The 31 T cell receptor beta chains below come from one sample, sequenced in a study of CD8 T cells in ankylosing spondylitis. Study observations and caveats: A TCR beta motif of fewer than ten highly homologous variants seemed to mark ankylosing spondylitis blood.

TCRdb analysed the 5' RACE reads with MiXCR anew, one entry per CDR3 protein. The table shows about 440,000 distinct CDR3 sequences, with over 15% occurring only once. For these receptors, no antigen is known. The sample taken for sequencing was blood, either unsorted or a sorted T cell fraction (not recorded which). These receptors were taken from a male donor with ankylosing spondylitis.

In this sample, this clonotype turned up many times. Here the CDR3 reads CASSLTGVLGYTF. The CDR3 region has the DNA TGTGCCAGCAGCTTGACAGGGGTTCTCGGCTACACCTTC. The chain carries TRBV7-8 and TRBJ1-2; 8 bases fit TRBD1. The CDR3 spans 13 residues. Germline V lookup: CDR1 SGHVS, CDR2 FQNEAQ. V lost 3 bases and J lost 8; bases outside the gene matches: 5.

The V and J genes are TRBV12-3 or TRBV12-4 and TRBJ2-2; D is tentatively TRBD1 or TRBD2 (6 bases each). V gave up 4 bases and J gave up 6 bases, with 15 bases separating them. The length of the CDR3 is 15 residues. CDR3 loop: CASSSGRGASGELFF. CDR3 nucleotides: TGTGCCAGCAGTTCGGGTAGGGGGGCATCCGGGGAGCTGTTTTTT.

CDR3: CATSDFGGGAYNEQFF. The CDR3 coding sequence is TGTGCCACCAGTGACTTCGGAGGGGGGGCCTACAATGAGCAGTTCTTC. The chain has TRBV24-1 and TRBJ2-1, with D perhaps TRBD2 (7 bases). The germline V and J ends were trimmed by 4 bases and 2 bases, with 14 bases remaining between them. The CDR3 has 16 amino acids. Germline loops: CDR1 KGHDR, CDR2 SFDVKD.

The table lists this clonotype with many counts. The chain links TRBV12-3 or TRBV12-4 to TRBJ2-1; D might be TRBD2 (6 bases). V was cut by 5 bases and J by 4 bases, with 18 bases left in between. The length of the CDR3 is 16 residues. The CDR3: CASSPPTGVRYNEQFF. DNA of the CDR3: TGTGCCAGCAGTCCCCCCACGGGAGTTAGGTACAATGAGCAGTTCTTC.

The table lists this clonotype with a few counts. The V gene is TRBV27, the J gene TRBJ2-7; 7 bases are a match to TRBD1. Germline V lookup: CDR1 MNHEY, CDR2 SMNVEV (reference sequence). V lost 8 bases to trimming and J lost 4 bases; unmatched junction nucleotides: 11. This CDR3 comprises 14 residues. CDR3 in amino acids: CASPLVGTVYEQYF. The CDR3 nucleotides read TGTGCCAGCCCATTAGTGGGGACAGTATACGAGCAGTACTTC.

This clonotype was observed a handful of times. The genes are TRBV5-1 and TRBJ1-6, with D possibly matching TRBD1 (6 bases). Germline CDR1 is SGHRS and CDR2 is YFSETQ. The CDR3 is 14 amino acids. The V end lost 9 bases, the J end lost 7 bases, and 17 bases lay between the germline ends. CDR3 bases: TGCGCCACCGCGAAGGGACATCTCAATTCACCCCTCCACTTT. Encoded protein: CATAKGHLNSPLHF.

The chain couples TRBV27 to TRBJ2-7; 10 positions agree with TRBD2. Per the germline V gene, CDR1 is MNHEY and CDR2 is SMNVEV (reference sequence). The trim removed 2 bases at V and 2 bases at J, leaving 6 bases unmatched. The CDR3 consists of 16 residues. CDR3 DNA: TGTGCCAGCAGTTTAAGGCACAGCGGGGGGGCCTACGAGCAGTACTTC. This sequence encodes CASSLRHSGGAYEQYF.

This clonotype was detected a few times. The chain couples TRBV6-5 to TRBJ1-1; D gene unclear. V dropped 3 bases and J dropped 4 bases, with 9 bases sitting between them. The CDR3 has 13 residues. Germline V lookup: CDR1 MNHEY, CDR2 SVGAGI. Written as DNA, the CDR3 is TGTGCCAGCAGTTATACAGTGGGCACTGAAGCTTTCTTT. Its protein product is CASSYTVGTEAFF.

This clonotype was observed a handful of times. The J gene is TRBJ1-2, the V gene TRBV20-1; possibly TRBD1 for D (5 bases). The CDR3 sequence is 13 residues long. Germline V gene data show CDR1 as DFQATT and CDR2 as SNEGSKA (reference sequence). V was clipped by 4 bases and J by 7 bases, with 16 bases between them. As DNA, the CDR3 is TGCAGTGCTAATAGTCAGGGAGCTGGTGGCTACACCTTC. Protein product: CSANSQGAGGYTF.

A single count supports this clonotype. The V call is TRBV7-9, the J call TRBJ2-5; TRBD1 is a possible D gene (6 bases). Germline V gene data show CDR1 as SEHNR and CDR2 as FQNEAQ (reference sequence). Deletions cut 2 bases from V and 1 base from J, with 11 bases between. The CDR3 has 15 residues. The chain's CDR3 is CASSLPPGVQETQYF. The CDR3 DNA reads as TGTGCCAGCAGCTTACCCCCAGGGGTCCAAGAGACCCAGTACTTC.

This clonotype was detected a few times. The DNA for the CDR3 is TGTGCCAGCAGCTCCCTTAGTCCAATAGAGACCCAGTACTTC. Its translation is CASSSLSPIETQYF. The chain employs TRBV5-6 and TRBJ2-5, with D uncertain. Trimming took off 3 bases at V and 4 bases at J, with 13 bases between the two ends. Germline V CDR1 and CDR2: SGHDT, YYEEEE. There are 14 residues in the CDR3.

This clonotype was recorded a few times. This rearrangement joins TRBV21-1 to TRBJ1-3. TRBV21-1 is tagged as a pseudogene. CDR3 length: 16 amino acids. CDR3 DNA: TGTGCCAGCAGCAAAGCCTGGACGCAAATGGGAAACACCATATATTTT. Amino acids: CASSKAWTQMGNTIYF.

V usage is TRBV4-3 and J usage is TRBJ1-1; D unclear. Germline CDR1 LGHNA, CDR2 YSLEER. The V end was cut by 1 base, the J end by 10 bases, with 10 bases between. This CDR3 is built from 12 residues. Written as DNA, the CDR3 is TGCGCCAGCAGCCAAGTAGGGTCACCAGCTTTCTTT. This translates into CASSQVGSPAFF.

The chain links TRBV29-1 to TRBJ1-3; a weak D match, TRBD1 (6 bases). Germline-derived CDR1 and CDR2 are SQVTM and ANQGSEA. V was clipped by 7 bases and J by 4 bases, with 11 bases between them. The CDR3 contains 12 residues. CDR3 nucleotide sequence: TGCAGCGCCTGGACAGCCGGAAACACCATATATTTT. It specifies CSAWTAGNTIYF. Full variable domain (missing parts from reference TRBV29-1 and TRBJ1-3): SAVISQKPSRDICQRGTSLTIQCQVDSQVTMMFWYRQQPGQSLTLIATANQGSEATYESGFVIDKFPISRPNLTFSTLTVSNMSPEDSSIYLCSAWTAGNTIYFGEGSWLTVV.

The V and J genes are TRBV3-1 and TRBJ2-7; unclear D gene. Germline assignment: CDR1 LGHDT and CDR2 YNNKEL (reference sequence). V was clipped by 4 bases and J by 0 bases, with 10 bases between them. The CDR3 is made up of 14 amino acids. CDR3 nucleotides: TGTGCCAGCAGCCGCGGCCTTTCCTCCTACGAGCAGTACTTC. Amino acid sequence: CASSRGLSSYEQYF.

The J gene is TRBJ1-1, the V gene TRBV6-1, with 9 nucleotides matching TRBD1. The CDR3 length is 15 residues. Unmatched junction bases numbered 11, after V lost 7 bases and J lost 5 bases. In germline, CDR1 is MNHNS, CDR2 SASEGT. This CDR3 is CASNIPRQGGTEAFF. CDR3 in DNA: TGTGCCAGCAATATACCTAGACAGGGGGGAACTGAAGCTTTCTTT.

This clonotype was counted between two and nine times. This rearrangement joins TRBV7-9 to TRBJ2-1; TRBD2 matches 9 bases. Germline-derived CDR1 and CDR2 are SEHNR and FQNEAQ (reference sequence). The junction had 4 bases not matched to a gene; V was cut back by 0 bases and J by 4 bases. CDR3 length: 16 amino acids. CDR3 protein: CASSLAILAGYNEQFF. CDR3 in DNA: TGTGCCAGCAGCTTAGCAATTCTAGCGGGGTACAATGAGCAGTTCTTC. Full variable domain (outside the CDR3, taken from reference TRBV7-9 and TRBJ2-1): DTGVSQNPRHKITKRGQNVTFRCDPISEHNRLYWYRQTLGQGPEFLTYFQNEAQLEKSRLLSDRFSAERPKGSFSTLEIQRTEQGDSAMYLCASSLAILAGYNEQFFGPGTRLTVL.

This chain connects TRBV12-3 or TRBV12-4 to TRBJ1-1; 7 bases match TRBD1. V lost 5 bases and J lost 4; bases outside the gene matches: 16. CDR3 length: 17 amino acids. DNA of the CDR3: TGTGCCAGCAGTCTAGGGACCGGGACAGAGTGGGGCACTGAAGCTTTCTTT. It codes for CASSLGTGTEWGTEAFF.

The V gene is TRBV3-1, the J gene TRBJ2-1; 7 positions match TRBD1. Germline lookup yields CDR1 LGHDT and CDR2 YNNKEL (reference sequence). Trimming took 3 bases from V and 6 from J; bases not matched to a gene: 8. The CDR3 has 15 amino acids. The DNA of the CDR3 is TGTGCCAGCAGCCATACAGGGGCCCCCTTCAATGAGCAGTTCTTC. Translating it yields CASSHTGAPFNEQFF.

The chain joins TRBV5-1 to TRBJ1-1, with no clear D. Trimming removed 1 base at V and 3 bases at J, with 10 bases between. Germline V gene sequence: CDR1 SGHRS, CDR2 YFSETQ. This CDR3 is 14 amino acids long. The CDR3: CASSLWDTDTEAFF. DNA of the CDR3: TGCGCCAGCAGCTTGTGGGATACGGACACTGAAGCTTTCTTT. Looking up the rest from reference TRBV5-1 and TRBJ1-1 gives the full variable domain: KAGVTQTPRYLIKTRGQQVTLSCSPISGHRSVSWYQQTPGQGLQFLFEYFSETQRNKGNFPGRFSGRQFSNSRSEMNVSTLELGDSALYLCASSLWDTDTEAFFGQGTRLTVV.

This chain connects TRBV11-3 to TRBJ2-7; D perhaps matches TRBD2 (7 bases). Germline V gene lookup returns CDR1 SGHNT and CDR2 YENEEA. Trimming removed 5 bases from V and 7 bases from J, with 21 bases in between. This CDR3 region has 15 residues. CDR3 amino acids: CASSQSGGAAGEQYF. CDR3 sequence (DNA): TGTGCCAGCAGCCAGAGTGGGGGGGCGGCGGGGGAGCAGTACTTC.

The rearrangement joins TRBV29-1 to TRBJ2-7, with D perhaps matching TRBD1 or TRBD2 (5 bases each). The CDR3 is 13 amino acids. With 6 bases removed from V and 2 bases from J, the gap between germline ends came to 14 bases. CDR1 and CDR2 from the germline V gene are SQVTM and ANQGSEA. CDR3 amino acids: CSVDTGTAYEQYF. DNA of the CDR3: TGCAGCGTAGATACCGGGACCGCCTACGAGCAGTACTTC.

This clonotype was seen ten or more times. The chain links TRBV29-1 to TRBJ2-3, with D perhaps TRBD1 or TRBD2 (6 bases each). This CDR3 comprises 14 residues. Germline loops: CDR1 SQVTM, CDR2 ANQGSEA. The V end was cut by 6 bases, the J end by 0 bases, with 13 bases between. CDR3 coding DNA: TGCAGCGTCTCTGAGGGGGGTAGCACAGATACGCAGTATTTT. As protein: CSVSEGGSTDTQYF.

This clonotype was seen more than once but under ten times. The V call is TRBV5-4, the J call TRBJ2-5; possibly TRBD1 or TRBD2 for D (6 bases each). Deletions cut 3 bases from V and 6 bases from J, with 21 bases between. Germline V gene data show CDR1 as SGHNT and CDR2 as YYREEE (reference sequence). The CDR3 is made up of 16 amino acids. This CDR3 is CASSSGAGMGRQTQYF. The DNA for the CDR3 is TGTGCCAGCAGCTCGGGGGCAGGAATGGGAAGACAGACCCAGTACTTC.

This chain uses TRBV5-1 with TRBJ1-6, with D unclear. Trimming removed 1 base at V and 8 bases at J, with 7 bases between. The CDR3 sequence is 13 residues long. Germline CDR1 reads SGHRS; CDR2 reads YFSETQ. The CDR3 reads CASSLRSDSPLHF. DNA for the CDR3: TGCGCCAGCAGCTTGCGGAGTGATTCACCCCTCCACTTT. The full variable domain, with the rest looked up from reference TRBV5-1 and TRBJ1-6, is KAGVTQTPRYLIKTRGQQVTLSCSPISGHRSVSWYQQTPGQGLQFLFEYFSETQRNKGNFPGRFSGRQFSNSRSEMNVSTLELGDSALYLCASSLRSDSPLHFGNGTRLTVT.

Here the CDR3 reads CASSQDRDLSGNTIYF. CDR3 coding DNA: TGTGCCAGCAGCCAAGACAGGGATCTTTCTGGAAACACCATATATTTT. The rearrangement joins TRBV3-1 to TRBJ1-3, with D possibly matching TRBD1 (5 bases). The CDR3 extends over 16 amino acids. Deletions cut 0 bases from V and 1 base from J, with 10 bases between. In germline, CDR1 is LGHDT, CDR2 YNNKEL (reference sequence).

CDR3: CAISEGSHNEQFF. The CDR3 nucleotides are TGTGCCATCAGTGAGGGTAGCCACAATGAGCAGTTCTTC. The chain combines TRBV10-3 with TRBJ2-1; D is ambiguous. Germline V gives CDR1 ENHRY, CDR2 SYGVKD. CDR3 length equals 13 residues. V dropped 2 bases and J dropped 5 bases, with 7 bases sitting between them.

Many counts were recorded for this clonotype. The chain uses TRBV5-1 and TRBJ2-4; a weak D match, TRBD1 (5 bases). V gave up 0 bases and J gave up 3 bases, with 13 bases separating them. Germline-derived CDR1 and CDR2 are SGHRS and YFSETQ. The CDR3 totals 16 residues. The DNA of the CDR3 is TGCGCCAGCAGCTTGGAGGGCAGGGATGGCAAAAACATTCAGTACTTC. This encodes CASSLEGRDGKNIQYF.

This clonotype has at least ten counts. The J gene is TRBJ2-3, the V gene TRBV29-1; TRBD2 aligns across 9 bases. V was clipped by 6 bases and J by 2 bases; unmatched bases: 6. The CDR3 covers 14 residues. The germline V gene has CDR1 SQVTM and CDR2 ANQGSEA. The CDR3 here is CSVHGTSLTDTQYF. The CDR3 DNA reads TGCAGCGTCCACGGGACTAGCCTCACAGATACGCAGTATTTT.

This clonotype came up many times. The rearrangement uses TRBV4-3 and TRBJ1-4; 12 bases map to TRBD1. Germline-derived CDR1 and CDR2 are LGHNA and YSLEER. The CDR3 runs to 18 residues. The junction had 9 bases not matched to a gene; V was cut back by 3 bases and J by 4 bases. Here the CDR3 reads CASSHRRDRGHDNEKLFF. CDR3 DNA sequence: TGCGCCAGCAGCCACCGACGGGACAGGGGGCATGATAATGAAAAACTGTTTTTT.

This clonotype was detected many times. The chain recombines TRBV2 with TRBJ2-7; possibly TRBD1 for D (6 bases). CDR1 and CDR2 (germline): SNHLY, FYNNEI. V gave up 1 base and J gave up 9 bases, with 13 bases separating them. The CDR3 extends over 13 amino acids. The CDR3 DNA is TGTGCCAGCAGTGAAGTTCTAGTGACAGGGCAGTACTTC. Amino acid sequence: CASSEVLVTGQYF.